The sequence of this TCR beta chain was determined in a study of CD8+CD57+ T cells in acquired aplastic anemia. Germline values: CDR1 DFQATT, CDR2 SNEGSKA (reference sequence). The CDR3 is 17 residues long. The V end was cut by 0 bases, the J end by 0 bases, with 15 bases between. Genomic DNA acted as the template from which TCR beta VDJ combination and CDR3 sequence profiling were carried out. A single record per CDR3 protein comes from TCRdb applying MiXCR to the reads. This table has approximately 200,000 distinct CDR3 sequences, roughly 45% appearing once. With respect to this clonotype: The antigen is undetermined.

Study observations and caveats: Patients shared 25 to 30 CD8+ CDR3 sequences with controls.

Patients chosen for sequencing had CD8+CD57+ cells that had expanded, as shown by flow cytometry. The patients all had a severe acquired aplastic anemia diagnosis. Patients had not yet gotten any therapy when their blood was taken for sampling. This clonotype was obtained from a human donor with aplastic anemia. Sequencing used sorted CD4+, CD8+, or CD8+CD57+ T cells (not recorded which) from PBMCs. This chain joins TRBV20-1 and TRBJ1-5; D might be TRBD1 (6 bases). CDR3 amino acids: CSARDGRTVVSNQPQHF. In nucleotides, the CDR3 is TGCAGTGCTAGAGATGGGCGGACAGTAGTTAGCAATCAGCCCCAGCATTTT.